Described below is a single TCR beta chain sequence and its context. What it binds is unknown. Sorted-subset replicate PCR reactions contained approximately 190 ng DNA, corresponding to approximately 30,000 T cell genomes. Sequencing used immunoSEQ multiplex PCR; TCRdb keeps in-frame clones, though not all of them. Of more than 850,000 clones in the sample, around three quarters were seen once. Healthy HIV-negative adults without recent acute infections or vaccinations served as donors. The study drew all its donors from Caucasian adults living in Nashville, Tennessee. Germline-derived CDR1 and CDR2 are SGHDT and YYEEEE. V was clipped by 5 bases and J by 2 bases, with 14 bases between them. The CDR3 totals 14 residues. The sample belongs to a study of shared clonotypes between healthy human individuals. Study-wide points: The naive CD4 repertoires of four donors were compared, and roughly 5% of clonotypes were shared.

The source is a man between 18 and 35 years old in good health. Some clones in this sample may be carry-over from other donors' samples. Sequences were obtained from memory CD4+ T cells from PBMCs. The subset here: CD45RA-negative fraction. The rearrangement joins TRBV5-6 to TRBJ2-7, with a possible D match to TRBD2 (6 bases). This CDR3 reads CASRVSGLTYEQYF. The DNA of the CDR3 is TGTGCCAGCAGGGTTAGCGGATTGACCTACGAGCAGTACTTC.